This TCR beta chain was identified during a study of memory CD4+ T cells and cytomegalovirus serostatus. Per the germline V gene, CDR1 is MDHEN and CDR2 is SYDVKM. This CDR3 spans 12 amino acids. This clone showed up just a few times. Clones were read by immunoSEQ multiplex PCR, and TCRdb kept only the in-frame ones, dropping some. The sample has about 56,000 clones, about 80% seen once; the top ten hold roughly 3%. Single viable CD3+CD4+CD8-CD45RO+ cells were sorted as the memory CD4+ T cells. This receptor was identified in an adult in good health and CMV-seropositive. The chain employs TRBV28 and TRBJ2-2; D is unresolved. Sequencing was carried out using memory CD4+ T cells from blood. The CDR3 region is CGAGIATGELFF. The CDR3 nucleotides read TGTGGGGCCGGAATTGCCACCGGGGAGCTGTTTTTT.